This TCR beta chain was retrieved from a study of T cell responses to AZD1222 COVID-19 vaccine. Second doses were pooled across both intervals (about 4 or about 12 weeks). Repertoires were generated with immunoSEQ multiplex PCR, while TCRdb's copy carries only in-frame clones and drops some. The data hold approximately 80,000 clones, with about nine tenths observed a single time. CDR3 length: 12 residues. Trimming took 4 bases from V and 4 from J, leaving 7 bases between them. Germline V gives CDR1 LNHDA, CDR2 SQIVND (reference sequence). The rearrangement joins TRBV19 to TRBJ2-5; a possible D gene is TRBD1 (5 bases). This TCR derives from an adult who received the AZD1222 COVID-19 vaccine. The sample here was peripheral blood, taken 28 days after the second AZD1222 dose. CDR3 nucleotide sequence: TGTGCCAGTAGTAAAAGGGGAGAGACCCAGTACTTC. Its protein product is CASSKRGETQYF.